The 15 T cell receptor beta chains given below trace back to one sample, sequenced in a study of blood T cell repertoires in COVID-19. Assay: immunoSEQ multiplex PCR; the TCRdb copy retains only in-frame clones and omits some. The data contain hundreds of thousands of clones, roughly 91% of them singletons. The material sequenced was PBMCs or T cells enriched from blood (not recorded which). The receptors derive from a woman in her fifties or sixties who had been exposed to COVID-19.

The CDR3: CASSVDASSYNEQFF. For the CDR3, the DNA is TGTGCCAGCAGCGTGGACGCGAGCTCCTACAATGAGCAGTTCTTC. The J gene is TRBJ2-1, the V gene TRBV5-4; no clear D. The CDR3 totals 15 residues. Trimming removed 4 bases at V and 0 bases at J, with 11 bases between. CDR1 is SGHNT and CDR2 is YYREEE in the germline V gene (reference sequence). Using reference TRBV5-4 and TRBJ2-1 for the parts outside the CDR3, the full variable domain is ETGVTQSPTHLIKTRGQQVTLRCSSQSGHNTVSWYQQALGQGPQFIFQYYREEENGRGNFPPRFSGLQFPNYSSELNVNALELDDSALYLCASSVDASSYNEQFFGPGTRLTVL.

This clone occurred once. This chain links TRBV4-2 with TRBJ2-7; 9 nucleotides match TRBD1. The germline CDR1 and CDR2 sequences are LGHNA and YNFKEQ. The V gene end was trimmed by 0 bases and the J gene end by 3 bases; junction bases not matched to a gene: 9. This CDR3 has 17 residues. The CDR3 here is CASSQDLMGQGFYEQYF. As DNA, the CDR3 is TGTGCCAGCAGCCAAGATCTTATGGGACAGGGATTCTACGAGCAGTACTTC.

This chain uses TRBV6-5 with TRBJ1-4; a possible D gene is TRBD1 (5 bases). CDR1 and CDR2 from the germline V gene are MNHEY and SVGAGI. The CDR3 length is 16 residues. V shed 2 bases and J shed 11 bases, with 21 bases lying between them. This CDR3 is CASSYARRGGLRKLFF. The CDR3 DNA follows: TGTGCCAGCAGTTACGCCCGCCGGGGGGGTTTGCGCAAACTGTTTTTT.

CDR3 amino acids: CASSFGGNPSYEQYF. The CDR3 bases are TGTGCCAGCAGTTTCGGCGGCAATCCATCCTACGAGCAGTACTTC. The chain has TRBV28 and TRBJ2-7; no definite D call. The V and J ends lost 3 bases and 1 base respectively, with 13 bases between them. Per germline, CDR1 MDHEN and CDR2 SYDVKM. The CDR3 is made up of 15 amino acids.

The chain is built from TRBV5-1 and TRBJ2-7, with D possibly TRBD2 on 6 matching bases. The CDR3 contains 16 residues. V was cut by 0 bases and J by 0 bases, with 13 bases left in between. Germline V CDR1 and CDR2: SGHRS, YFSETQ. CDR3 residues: CASSLDSSATSYEQYF. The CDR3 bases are TGCGCCAGCAGCTTGGATTCTAGCGCGACCTCCTACGAGCAGTACTTC.

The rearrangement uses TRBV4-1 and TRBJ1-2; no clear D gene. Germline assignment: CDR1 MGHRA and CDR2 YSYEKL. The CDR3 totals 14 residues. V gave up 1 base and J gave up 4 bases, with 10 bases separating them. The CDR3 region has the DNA TGCGCCAGCAGCCAAGTAGGAGATCCCTATGGCTACACCTTC. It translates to CASSQVGDPYGYTF.

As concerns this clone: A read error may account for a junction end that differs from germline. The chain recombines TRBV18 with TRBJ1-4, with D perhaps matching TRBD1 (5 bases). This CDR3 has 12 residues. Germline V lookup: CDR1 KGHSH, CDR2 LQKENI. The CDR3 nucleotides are TGTGCCAGCTCATTAACCGGGACTGATATGATGTTT. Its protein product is CASSLTGTDMMF. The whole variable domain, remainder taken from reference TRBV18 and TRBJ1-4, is NAGVMQNPRHLVRRRGQEARLRCSPMKGHSHVYWYRQLPEEGLKFMVYLQKENIIDESGMPKERFSAEFPKEGPSILRIQQVVRGDSAAYFCASSLTGTDMMFGSGTQLSVL.

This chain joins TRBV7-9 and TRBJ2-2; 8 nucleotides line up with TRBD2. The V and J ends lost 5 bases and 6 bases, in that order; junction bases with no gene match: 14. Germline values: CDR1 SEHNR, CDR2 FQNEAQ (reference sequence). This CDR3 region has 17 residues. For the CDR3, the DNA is TGTGCCAGCAGCCGTCAACTAGCGGAGGGCGGACCCGGGGAGCTGTTTTTT. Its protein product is CASSRQLAEGGPGELFF.

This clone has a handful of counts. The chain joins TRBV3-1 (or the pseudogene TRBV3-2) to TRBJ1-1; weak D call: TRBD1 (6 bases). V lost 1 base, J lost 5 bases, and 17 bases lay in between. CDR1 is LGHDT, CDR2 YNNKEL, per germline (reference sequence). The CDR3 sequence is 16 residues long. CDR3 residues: CASSQGSLQGYTEAFF. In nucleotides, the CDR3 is TGTGCCAGCAGCCAAGGTTCCCTGCAGGGGTATACTGAAGCTTTCTTT.

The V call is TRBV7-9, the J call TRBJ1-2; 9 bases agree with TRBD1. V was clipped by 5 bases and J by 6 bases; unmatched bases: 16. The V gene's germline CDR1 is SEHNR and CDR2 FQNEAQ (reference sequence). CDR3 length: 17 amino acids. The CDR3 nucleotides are TGTGCCAGCAGCCGTACCGGGACAGGGAGCTCTCACGATGGCTACACCTTC. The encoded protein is CASSRTGTGSSHDGYTF.

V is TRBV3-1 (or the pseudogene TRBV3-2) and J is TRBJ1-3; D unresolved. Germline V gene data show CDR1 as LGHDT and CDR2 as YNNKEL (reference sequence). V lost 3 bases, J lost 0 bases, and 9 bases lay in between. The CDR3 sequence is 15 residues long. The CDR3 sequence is CASSQGLYSGNTIYF. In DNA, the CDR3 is TGTGCCAGCAGCCAGGGCCTATACTCTGGAAACACCATATATTTT.

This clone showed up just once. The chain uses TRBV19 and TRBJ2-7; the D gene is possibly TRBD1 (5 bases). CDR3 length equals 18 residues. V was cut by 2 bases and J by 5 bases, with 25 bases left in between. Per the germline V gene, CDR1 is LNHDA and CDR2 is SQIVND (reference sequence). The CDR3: CASSIFAIYRGRSDEQYF. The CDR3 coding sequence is TGTGCCAGTAGTATATTTGCCATTTATAGGGGAAGAAGCGACGAGCAGTACTTC.

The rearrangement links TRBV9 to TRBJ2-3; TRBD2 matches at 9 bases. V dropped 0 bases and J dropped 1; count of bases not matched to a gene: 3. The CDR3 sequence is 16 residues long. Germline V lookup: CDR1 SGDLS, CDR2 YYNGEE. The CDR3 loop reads CASSVVAGGGTDTQYF. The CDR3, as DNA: TGTGCCAGCAGCGTAGTTGCGGGAGGGGGCACAGATACGCAGTATTTT. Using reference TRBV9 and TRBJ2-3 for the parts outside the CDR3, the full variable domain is DSGVTQTPKHLITATGQRVTLRCSPRSGDLSVYWYQQSLDQGLQFLIQYYNGEERAKGNILERFSAQQFPDLHSELNLSSLELGDSALYFCASSVVAGGGTDTQYFGPGTRLTVL.

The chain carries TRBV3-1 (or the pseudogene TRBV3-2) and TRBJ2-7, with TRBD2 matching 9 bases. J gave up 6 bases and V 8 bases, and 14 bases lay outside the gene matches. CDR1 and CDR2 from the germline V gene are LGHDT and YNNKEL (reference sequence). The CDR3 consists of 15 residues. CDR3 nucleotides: TGTGCCAGCGGCGGGCGGGGGGGCCTGTCGGGCGAGCAGTACTTC. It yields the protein CASGGRGGLSGEQYF.

The chain's CDR3 is CASSPSDRDLPQHF. CDR3 in DNA: TGTGCCAGTAGTCCCTCGGACAGGGATTTGCCCCAGCATTTT. The chain uses TRBV19 and TRBJ1-5; TRBD1 matches 8 bases. The CDR3 is made up of 14 amino acids. The junction had 9 bases not matched to a gene; V was cut back by 5 bases and J by 9 bases. The germline gives CDR1 LNHDA, CDR2 SQIVND (reference sequence).